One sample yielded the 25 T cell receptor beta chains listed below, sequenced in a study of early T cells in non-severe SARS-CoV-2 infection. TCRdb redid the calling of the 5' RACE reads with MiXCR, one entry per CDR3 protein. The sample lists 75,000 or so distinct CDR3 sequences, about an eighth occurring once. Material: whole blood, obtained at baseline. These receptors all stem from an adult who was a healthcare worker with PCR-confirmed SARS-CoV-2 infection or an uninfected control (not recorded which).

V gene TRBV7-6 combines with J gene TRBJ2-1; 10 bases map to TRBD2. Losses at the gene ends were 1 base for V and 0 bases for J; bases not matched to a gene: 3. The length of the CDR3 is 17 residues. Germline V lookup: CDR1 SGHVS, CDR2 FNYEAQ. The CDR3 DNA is TGTGCCAGCAGCTTAGATTCTAGCGGGAGCTCCTACAATGAGCAGTTCTTC. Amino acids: CASSLDSSGSSYNEQFF.

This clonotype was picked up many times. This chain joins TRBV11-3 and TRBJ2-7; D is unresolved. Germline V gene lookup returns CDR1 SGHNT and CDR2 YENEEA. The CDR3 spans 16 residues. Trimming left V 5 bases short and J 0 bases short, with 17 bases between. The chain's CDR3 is CASSNTMTGSSYEQYF. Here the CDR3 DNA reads TGTGCCAGCAGCAATACCATGACTGGAAGCTCCTACGAGCAGTACTTC.

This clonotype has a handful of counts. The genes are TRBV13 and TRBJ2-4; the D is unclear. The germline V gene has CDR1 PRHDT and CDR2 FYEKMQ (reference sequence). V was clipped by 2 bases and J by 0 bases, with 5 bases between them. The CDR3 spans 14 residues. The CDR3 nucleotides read TGTGCCAGCAGCTTAAGCCTAGCCAAAAACATTCAGTACTTC. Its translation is CASSLSLAKNIQYF.

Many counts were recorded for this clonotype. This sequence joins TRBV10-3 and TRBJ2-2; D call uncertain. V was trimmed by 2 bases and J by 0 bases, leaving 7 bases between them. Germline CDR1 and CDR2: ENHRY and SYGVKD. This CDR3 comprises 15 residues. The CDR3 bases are TGTGCCATCAGTGAGCGGGCAACGAACACCGGGGAGCTGTTTTTT. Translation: CAISERATNTGELFF.

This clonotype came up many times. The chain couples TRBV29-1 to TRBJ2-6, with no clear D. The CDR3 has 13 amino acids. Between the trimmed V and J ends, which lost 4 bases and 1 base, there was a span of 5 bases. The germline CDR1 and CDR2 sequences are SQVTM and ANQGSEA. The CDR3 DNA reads TGCAGCGTTGGGATTTCTGGGGCCAACGTCCTGACTTTC. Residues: CSVGISGANVLTF.

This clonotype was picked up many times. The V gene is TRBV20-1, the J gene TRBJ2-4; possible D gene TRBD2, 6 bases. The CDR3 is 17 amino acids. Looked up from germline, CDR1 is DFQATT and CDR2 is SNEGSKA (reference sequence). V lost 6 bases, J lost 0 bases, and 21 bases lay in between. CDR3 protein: CSAKPPGERLAKNIQYF. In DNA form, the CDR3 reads TGCAGTGCCAAACCCCCGGGAGAGCGACTAGCCAAAAACATTCAGTACTTC.

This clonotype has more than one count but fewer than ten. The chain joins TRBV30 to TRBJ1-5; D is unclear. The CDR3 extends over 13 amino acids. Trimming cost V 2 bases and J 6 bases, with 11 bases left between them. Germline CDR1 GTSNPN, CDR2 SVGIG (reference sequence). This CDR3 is CAWSRDKGQPQHF. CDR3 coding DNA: TGTGCCTGGAGTCGTGACAAGGGTCAGCCCCAGCATTTT. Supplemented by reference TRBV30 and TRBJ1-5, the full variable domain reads SQTIHQWPATLVQPVGSPLSLECTVEGTSNPNLYWYRQAAGRGLQLLFYSVGIGQISSEVPQNLSASRPQDRQFILSSKKLLLSDSGFYLCAWSRDKGQPQHFGDGTRLSIL.

The CDR3, as DNA: TGCAGCGCCAGAGACAGGGCCTACTACGAGCAGTACTTC. This encodes CSARDRAYYEQYF. This chain links TRBV29-1 with TRBJ2-7, with 7 bases fitting TRBD1. V shed 7 bases and J 3 bases; nucleotides not matched to a gene: 9. Germline CDR1 reads SQVTM; CDR2 reads ANQGSEA. There are 13 residues in the CDR3.

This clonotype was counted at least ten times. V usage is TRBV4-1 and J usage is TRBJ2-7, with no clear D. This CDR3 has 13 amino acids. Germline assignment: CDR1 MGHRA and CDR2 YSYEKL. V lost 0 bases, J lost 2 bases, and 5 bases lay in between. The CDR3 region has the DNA TGCGCCAGCAGCCAAGAAGGGACCTACGAGCAGTACTTC. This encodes CASSQEGTYEQYF.

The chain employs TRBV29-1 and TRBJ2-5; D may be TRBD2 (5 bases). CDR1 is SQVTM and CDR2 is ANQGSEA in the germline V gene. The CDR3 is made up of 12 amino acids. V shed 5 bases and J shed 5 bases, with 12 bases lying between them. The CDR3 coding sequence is TGCAGCGTTCTAAGGAGCGGTGAGACCCAGTACTTC. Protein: CSVLRSGETQYF.

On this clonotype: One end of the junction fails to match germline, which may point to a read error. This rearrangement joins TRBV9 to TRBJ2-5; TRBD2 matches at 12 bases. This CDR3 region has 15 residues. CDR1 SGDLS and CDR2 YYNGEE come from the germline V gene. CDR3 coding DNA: TGTGTCAGCAGGACTAGCGGGGCCCTGCCCCAGGCCCAGTACTTC. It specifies CVSRTSGALPQAQYF. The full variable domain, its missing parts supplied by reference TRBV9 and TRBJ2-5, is DSGVTQTPKHLITATGQRVTLRCSPRSGDLSVYWYQQSLDQGLQFLIQYYNGEERAKGNILERFSAQQFPDLHSELNLSSLELGDSALYFCVSRTSGALPQAQYFGPGTRLLVL.

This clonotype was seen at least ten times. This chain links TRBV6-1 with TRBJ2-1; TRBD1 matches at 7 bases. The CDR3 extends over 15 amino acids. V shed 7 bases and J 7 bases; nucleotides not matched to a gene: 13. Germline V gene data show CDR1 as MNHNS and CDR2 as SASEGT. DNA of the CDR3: TGTGCCAGCACCCCGACAGGGATAAGGTATAATGAGCAGTTCTTC. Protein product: CASTPTGIRYNEQFF.

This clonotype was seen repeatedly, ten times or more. In DNA, the CDR3 is TGTGCCAGCAGTTTTAGGTTCACCGGGGAGCTGTTTTTT. It encodes CASSFRFTGELFF. This chain connects TRBV12-3 or TRBV12-4 to TRBJ2-2; the D is unclear. The CDR3 has 13 amino acids. Trimming left V 3 bases short and J 4 bases short, with 6 bases between.

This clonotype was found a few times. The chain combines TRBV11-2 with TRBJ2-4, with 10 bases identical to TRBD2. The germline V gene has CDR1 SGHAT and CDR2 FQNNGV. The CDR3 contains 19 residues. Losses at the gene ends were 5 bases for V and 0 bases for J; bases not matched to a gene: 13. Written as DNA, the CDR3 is TGTGCCAGCAGCCCCGCTTTAGCGGGGGGTCTGTTAGCCAAAAACATTCAGTACTTC. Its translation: CASSPALAGGLLAKNIQYF.

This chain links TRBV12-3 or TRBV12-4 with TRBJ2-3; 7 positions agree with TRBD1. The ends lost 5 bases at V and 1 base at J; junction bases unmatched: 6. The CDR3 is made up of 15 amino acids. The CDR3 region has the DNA TGTGCCAGCAGTCACCTGACAGGGCGCACAGATACGCAGTATTTT. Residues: CASSHLTGRTDTQYF.

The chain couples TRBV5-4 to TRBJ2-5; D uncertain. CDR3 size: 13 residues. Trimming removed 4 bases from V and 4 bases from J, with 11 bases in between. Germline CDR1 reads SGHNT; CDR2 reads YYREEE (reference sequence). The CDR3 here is CASSTFSRETQYF. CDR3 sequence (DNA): TGTGCCAGCAGCACGTTCAGCAGAGAGACCCAGTACTTC.

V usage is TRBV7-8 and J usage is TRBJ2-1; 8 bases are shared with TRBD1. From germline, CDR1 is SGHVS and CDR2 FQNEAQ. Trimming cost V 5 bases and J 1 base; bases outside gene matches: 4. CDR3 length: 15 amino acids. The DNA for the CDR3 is TGTGCCAGCAGCCCAGGACAGGGTTCCTACAATGAGCAGTTCTTC. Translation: CASSPGQGSYNEQFF.

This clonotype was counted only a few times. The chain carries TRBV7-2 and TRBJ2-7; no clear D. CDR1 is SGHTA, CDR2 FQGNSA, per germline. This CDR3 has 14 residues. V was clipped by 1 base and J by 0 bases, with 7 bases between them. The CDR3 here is CASSLGVFSYEQYF. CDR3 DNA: TGTGCCAGCAGCTTAGGGGTGTTCTCCTACGAGCAGTACTTC.

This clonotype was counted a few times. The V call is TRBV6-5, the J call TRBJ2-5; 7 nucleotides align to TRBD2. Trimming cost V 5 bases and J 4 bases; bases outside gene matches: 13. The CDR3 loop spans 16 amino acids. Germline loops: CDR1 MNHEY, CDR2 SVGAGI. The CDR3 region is CASSHAWGGRSETQYF. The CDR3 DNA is TGTGCCAGCAGTCACGCTTGGGGAGGGAGGTCAGAGACCCAGTACTTC.

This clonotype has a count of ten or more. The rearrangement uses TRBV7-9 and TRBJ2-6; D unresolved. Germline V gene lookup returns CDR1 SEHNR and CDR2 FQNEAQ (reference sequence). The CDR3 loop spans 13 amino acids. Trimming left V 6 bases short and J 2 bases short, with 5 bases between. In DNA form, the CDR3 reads TGTGCCAGCAGTGGGACTGGGGCCAACGTCCTGACTTTC. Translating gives CASSGTGANVLTF.

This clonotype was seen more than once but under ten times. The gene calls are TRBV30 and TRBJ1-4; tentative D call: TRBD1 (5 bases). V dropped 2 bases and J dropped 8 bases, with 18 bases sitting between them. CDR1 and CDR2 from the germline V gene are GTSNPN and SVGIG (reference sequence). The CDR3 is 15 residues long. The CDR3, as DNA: TGTGCCTGGAGTTGGGACCCAACTGGGCGGGAAAAACTGTTTTTT. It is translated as CAWSWDPTGREKLFF.

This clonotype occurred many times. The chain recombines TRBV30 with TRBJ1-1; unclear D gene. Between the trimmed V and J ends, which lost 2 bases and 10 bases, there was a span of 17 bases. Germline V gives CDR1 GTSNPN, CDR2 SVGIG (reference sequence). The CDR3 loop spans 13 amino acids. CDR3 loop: CAWSSSGPGTAFF. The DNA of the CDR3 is TGTGCCTGGAGTTCTAGCGGTCCGGGTACAGCTTTCTTT.

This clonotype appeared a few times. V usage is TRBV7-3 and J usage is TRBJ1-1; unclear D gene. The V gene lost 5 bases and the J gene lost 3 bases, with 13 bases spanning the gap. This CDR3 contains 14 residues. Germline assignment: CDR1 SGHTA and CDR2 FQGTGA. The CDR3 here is CASSPSGEHTEAFF. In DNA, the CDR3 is TGTGCCAGCAGCCCCTCGGGTGAACACACTGAAGCTTTCTTT.

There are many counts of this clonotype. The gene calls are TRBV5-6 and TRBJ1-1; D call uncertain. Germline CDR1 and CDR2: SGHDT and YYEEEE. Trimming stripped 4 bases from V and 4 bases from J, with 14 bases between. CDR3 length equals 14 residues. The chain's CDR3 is CASSGIGRGTEAFF. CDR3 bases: TGTGCCAGCAGCGGGATTGGCAGAGGCACTGAAGCTTTCTTT. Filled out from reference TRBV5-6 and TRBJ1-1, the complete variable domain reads DAGVTQSPTHLIKTRGQQVTLRCSPKSGHDTVSWYQQALGQGPQFIFQYYEEEERQRGNFPDRFSGHQFPNYSSELNVNALLLGDSALYLCASSGIGRGTEAFFGQGTRLTVV.

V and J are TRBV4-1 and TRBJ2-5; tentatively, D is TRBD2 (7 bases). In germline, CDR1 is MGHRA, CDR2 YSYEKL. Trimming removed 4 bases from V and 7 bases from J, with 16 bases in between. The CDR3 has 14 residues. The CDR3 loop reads CASSRSDGGATQYF. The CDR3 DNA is TGCGCCAGCAGCCGCTCTGATGGGGGGGCGACCCAGTACTTC.